These 25 T cell receptor beta chains came from one sample sequenced in a study of cytomegalovirus exposure and HLA in healthy donors. The PCR had 60 Vbeta and 13 Jbeta primers. The repertoire was sequenced with immunoSEQ multiplex PCR; TCRdb's copy has only in-frame clones and lacks some. This repertoire shows some 170,000 clones, roughly 76% found once; its top ten account for less than 15%. Material for sequencing was PBMCs. These receptor sequences come from a woman aged 45-65 years in good health and CMV-seronegative.

J is TRBJ2-1 and V is TRBV13; possibly TRBD2 for D (5 bases). Trimming removed 4 bases from V and 8 bases from J, with 18 bases in between. The CDR3 loop spans 15 amino acids. CDR1 and CDR2 (germline): PRHDT, FYEKMQ (reference sequence). The CDR3, as DNA: TGTGCCAGCAGCTCGCGGGTCTCAGTAAAACATGAGCAGTTCTTC. Encoded protein: CASSSRVSVKHEQFF. The whole variable domain, filled in from reference TRBV13 and TRBJ2-1, reads AAGVIQSPRHLIKEKRETATLKCYPIPRHDTVYWYQQGPGQDPQFLISFYEKMQSDKGSIPDRFSAQQFSDYHSELNMSSLELGDSALYFCASSSRVSVKHEQFFGPGTRLTVL.

This rearrangement joins TRBV6-5 to TRBJ1-1; D gene uncertain. The V end was cut by 6 bases, the J end by 5 bases, with 13 bases between. Germline CDR1 and CDR2: MNHEY and SVGAGI. The CDR3 is made up of 13 amino acids. The CDR3 coding sequence is TGTGCCAGCAGCCGAGGTCCGGATACTGAAGCTTTCTTT. Translating gives CASSRGPDTEAFF.

The CDR3 protein is CASSEGGLGSNQPQHF. CDR3 sequence (DNA): TGTGCCAGCAGTGAAGGGGGACTTGGTAGCAATCAGCCCCAGCATTTT. The chain combines TRBV2 with TRBJ1-5, with D perhaps matching TRBD1 (5 bases). V lost 1 base, J lost 0 bases, and 10 bases lay in between. The CDR3 covers 16 residues. Germline assignment: CDR1 SNHLY and CDR2 FYNNEI.

The chain recombines TRBV4-2 with TRBJ2-7; 9 positions agree with TRBD2. V dropped 5 bases and J dropped 7; count of bases not matched to a gene: 9. Looked up from germline, CDR1 is LGHNA and CDR2 is YNFKEQ. CDR3 size: 14 residues. The CDR3 spells CASSTTGTSREQYF. CDR3 nucleotide sequence: TGTGCCAGCAGCACCACCGGGACTAGCCGAGAGCAGTACTTC.

The J gene is TRBJ1-1, the V gene TRBV25-1; D is unclear. V lost 6 bases to trimming and J lost 5 bases, with 13 bases between them. The germline CDR1 and CDR2 sequences are MGHDK and SYGVNS. The CDR3 runs 13 residues. CDR3 loop: CASSYTGSTEAFF. For the CDR3, the DNA is TGTGCCAGCAGCTATACGGGGTCGACTGAAGCTTTCTTT.

V and J are TRBV19 and TRBJ1-4; 8 positions match TRBD1. The junction had 3 bases not matched to a gene; V was cut back by 3 bases and J by 6 bases. Germline V gene data show CDR1 as LNHDA and CDR2 as SQIVND (reference sequence). The CDR3 is made up of 14 amino acids. CDR3 in amino acids: CASSIGTGDEKLFF. CDR3 sequence (DNA): TGTGCCAGTAGTATCGGGACAGGTGATGAAAAACTGTTTTTT.

The gene calls are TRBV6-1 and TRBJ1-2; D is undetermined. Looked up from germline, CDR1 is MNHNS and CDR2 is SASEGT. The CDR3 loop spans 12 amino acids. Trimming took off 7 bases at V and 4 bases at J, with 10 bases between the two ends. CDR3 nucleotide sequence: TGTGCCAGCAAAGAGGTCGGCTATGGCTACACCTTC. Translated: CASKEVGYGYTF.

The rearrangement joins TRBV5-1 to TRBJ1-2; TRBD1 aligns across 7 bases. Germline V gene sequence: CDR1 SGHRS, CDR2 YFSETQ. CDR3 length equals 17 residues. Germline trimming cut 1 base from V and 5 bases from J; bases unmatched to any gene: 14. CDR3 DNA: TGCGCCAGCAGCTTGACAGGGGCTTCGACTTTGGGATATGGCTACACCTTC. Translating it yields CASSLTGASTLGYGYTF.

This clone turned up a few times. V gene TRBV28 combines with J gene TRBJ1-1; D is ambiguous. The V end lost 2 bases, the J end lost 1 base, and 11 bases lay between the germline ends. Looked up from germline, CDR1 is MDHEN and CDR2 is SYDVKM. The CDR3 contains 15 residues. For the CDR3, the DNA is TGTGCCAGCAGTTTAAGAGGAATCCCGAACACTGAAGCTTTCTTT. As protein: CASSLRGIPNTEAFF.

This clone occurred a few times. The chain is built from TRBV5-1 and TRBJ2-1, with D possibly being TRBD2 (6 bases). Germline CDR1 reads SGHRS; CDR2 reads YFSETQ. Between the trimmed V and J ends, which lost 0 bases and 6 bases, there was a span of 13 bases. The CDR3 length is 15 residues. As DNA, the CDR3 is TGCGCCAGCAGCTTGGTAGCCGGGACTCCCAATGAGCAGTTCTTC. Residues: CASSLVAGTPNEQFF.

The rearrangement uses TRBV7-2 and TRBJ1-3, with unresolved D. The germline V gene encodes CDR1 SGHTA and CDR2 FQGNSA. CDR3 length equals 14 residues. The V gene lost 2 bases and the J gene lost 4 bases, with 9 bases spanning the gap. The CDR3 is CASSLTLTGNTIYF. The CDR3 DNA is TGTGCCAGCAGCTTAACGCTAACCGGAAACACCATATATTTT.

The CDR3 sequence: CASSPGDSTYEQYF. The CDR3 DNA reads TGTGCCAGCAGTCCAGGGGACAGCACCTACGAGCAGTACTTC. V usage is TRBV6-5 and J usage is TRBJ2-7; TRBD1 agrees at 7 bases. Germline CDR1 and CDR2: MNHEY and SVGAGI. The CDR3 is 14 residues long. J was trimmed by 2 bases and V by 5 bases; bases with no gene match: 6.

V is TRBV4-3 and J is TRBJ2-3; unclear D gene. The germline V gene encodes CDR1 LGHNA and CDR2 YSLEER. Deletions cut 0 bases from V and 5 bases from J, with 12 bases between. This CDR3 region has 15 residues. The CDR3 region is CASSQEGSEIDTQYF. CDR3 nucleotides: TGCGCCAGCAGCCAAGAGGGCTCCGAAATAGATACGCAGTATTTT.

This rearrangement joins TRBV29-1 to TRBJ2-5; 9 positions match TRBD2. The end of the DNA is better explained by TRBJ2-7, so the J call may be wrong. This CDR3 has 14 residues. Germline loops: CDR1 SQVTM, CDR2 ANQGSEA. CDR3 DNA sequence: TGCAGCGCCGCGGGAGGGGGAGCTGCCTACGAGCAGTACTTC. Translation gives CSAAGGGAAYEQYF.

The CDR3 DNA reads as TGTGCCAGCTCACCTTCCGGGACATTAGAGGGAAATGAGCAGTTCTTC. It translates to CASSPSGTLEGNEQFF. The V call is TRBV18, the J call TRBJ2-1; D possibly corresponds to TRBD1 (6 bases). This CDR3 contains 16 residues. V was trimmed by 3 bases and J by 7 bases, leaving 19 bases between them. In germline, CDR1 is KGHSH, CDR2 LQKENI.

V gene TRBV5-8 combines with J gene TRBJ1-1; maybe TRBD1 (5 bases). Germline values: CDR1 SGHTS, CDR2 YDEGEE. V lost 2 bases, J lost 10 bases, and 9 bases lay in between. This CDR3 comprises 11 residues. The CDR3 region is CASSLRQGAFF. CDR3 in DNA: TGTGCCAGCAGCTTACGTCAGGGAGCTTTCTTT.

The chain combines TRBV7-9 with TRBJ2-3, with 11 bases lining up with TRBD2. The germline V gene encodes CDR1 SEHNR and CDR2 FQNEAQ (reference sequence). The CDR3 totals 17 residues. Trimming cost V 5 bases and J 5 bases; bases outside gene matches: 12. The CDR3 region has the DNA TGTGCCAGCAGCCCCCTAGCGGGGGGTCCGGGGCAAGATACGCAGTATTTT. Protein product: CASSPLAGGPGQDTQYF. The full variable domain, completed using reference TRBV7-9 and TRBJ2-3, is DTGVSQNPRHKITKRGQNVTFRCDPISEHNRLYWYRQTLGQGPEFLTYFQNEAQLEKSRLLSDRFSAERPKGSFSTLEIQRTEQGDSAMYLCASSPLAGGPGQDTQYFGPGTRLTVL.

This clone was found many times. The CDR3 sequence: CASSFLAGRGTEAFF. CDR3 DNA: TGTGCCAGCAGCTTCTTGGCAGGGCGGGGAACTGAAGCTTTCTTT. The chain uses TRBV5-6 and TRBJ1-1; perhaps TRBD1 as D (5 bases). The CDR3 covers 15 residues. Germline V gene sequence: CDR1 SGHDT, CDR2 YYEEEE. V shed 2 bases and J shed 5 bases, with 16 bases lying between them.

The chain links TRBV13 to TRBJ2-1; 10 bases fit TRBD2. J lost 3 bases, V lost 5 bases, and 10 bases had no gene match. The CDR3 contains 17 residues. Germline V gene lookup returns CDR1 PRHDT and CDR2 FYEKMQ (reference sequence). CDR3 sequence: CASSVRTSGLLYNEQFF. In nucleotides, the CDR3 is TGTGCCAGCAGCGTCCGGACTAGCGGACTTCTCTACAATGAGCAGTTCTTC.

The chain combines TRBV14 with TRBJ1-1, with unresolved D. The CDR3 length is 13 residues. V was trimmed by 0 bases and J by 5 bases, leaving 7 bases between them. CDR1 is SGHDN, CDR2 FVKESK, per germline. In nucleotides, the CDR3 is TGTGCCAGCAGCCAAGACGTGCGAACTGAAGCTTTCTTT. It yields the protein CASSQDVRTEAFF.

This chain uses TRBV10-3 with TRBJ1-2; TRBD1 agrees at 7 bases. This CDR3 has 12 residues. Germline CDR1 reads ENHRY; CDR2 reads SYGVKD. Trimming removed 6 bases from V and 3 bases from J; junction bases left unmatched: 1. The DNA for the CDR3 is TGTGCCATCAGGGACAGGTACTATGGCTACACCTTC. Encoded protein: CAIRDRYYGYTF.

Concerning this clone: The sample contains more than one DNA sequence encoding this CDR3. V and J are TRBV7-9 and TRBJ1-5; a possible D gene is TRBD1 (5 bases). V was pared by 4 bases and J by 7 bases, with 8 bases between. This CDR3 has 12 residues. Germline-derived CDR1 and CDR2 are SEHNR and FQNEAQ (reference sequence). CDR3 sequence (DNA): TGTGCCAGCAGCTCCTCAGGGCAGCCCCAGCATTTT. Translated, it gives CASSSSGQPQHF.

This clone was detected only a few times. The chain carries TRBV29-1 and TRBJ2-2; 7 bases align to TRBD2. With V trimmed by 6 bases and J by 2 bases, 3 bases remained unmatched. The CDR3 loop spans 13 amino acids. Germline V gene sequence: CDR1 SQVTM, CDR2 ANQGSEA. The CDR3 spells CSVGGTNTGELFF. The CDR3 DNA follows: TGCAGCGTCGGGGGGACTAACACCGGGGAGCTGTTTTTT.

The gene calls are TRBV11-2 and TRBJ2-1, with 11 bases fitting TRBD2. This CDR3 is 15 amino acids long. The germline CDR1 and CDR2 sequences are SGHAT and FQNNGV. Losses at the gene ends were 2 bases for V and 10 bases for J; bases not matched to a gene: 7. The DNA for the CDR3 is TGTGCCAGCAGCTTAAATAGCGGGGGGGCGGAGGAGCAGTTCTTC. Amino acids: CASSLNSGGAEEQFF.

The gene calls are TRBV6-5 and TRBJ2-7, with 9 positions matching TRBD1. After removal of 6 bases from V and 4 bases from J, the junction contained 10 bases not matched to a gene. The CDR3 totals 15 residues. Germline lookup yields CDR1 MNHEY and CDR2 SVGAGI. The DNA of the CDR3 is TGTGCCAGCAGCAAGGATGGGACAGGGACTTACGAGCAGTACTTC. It specifies CASSKDGTGTYEQYF.